This T cell receptor (beta chain) stems from a study of blood T cell repertoires in COVID-19. The CDR3 has 15 residues. Germline trimming cut 4 bases from V and 9 bases from J; bases unmatched to any gene: 5. Germline V gene lookup returns CDR1 LGHNA and CDR2 YSLEER. Allocation to cohorts depended on clinical history reported by the participants. Recovery among Cohort 3 donors was established by two negative PCRs, clearance, or symptom resolution. Sequenced by immunoSEQ multiplex PCR; TCRdb stores in-frame clones only, minus some. Counted here are approximately 200,000 clones, 80% to 90% occurring once; the ten biggest clones make up 0.95% to 1.5%.

The sample comprised PBMCs or T cells enriched from blood (not recorded which). The source of this sequence is a man aged 25 to 40 who had recovered from COVID-19. This rearrangement joins TRBV4-3 to TRBJ2-2; 13 bases line up with TRBD2. The DNA for the CDR3 is TGCGCCAGCAGCCCCCGACTAGCGGGAGGTTGGGAGCTGTTTTTT. Translating gives CASSPRLAGGWELFF.